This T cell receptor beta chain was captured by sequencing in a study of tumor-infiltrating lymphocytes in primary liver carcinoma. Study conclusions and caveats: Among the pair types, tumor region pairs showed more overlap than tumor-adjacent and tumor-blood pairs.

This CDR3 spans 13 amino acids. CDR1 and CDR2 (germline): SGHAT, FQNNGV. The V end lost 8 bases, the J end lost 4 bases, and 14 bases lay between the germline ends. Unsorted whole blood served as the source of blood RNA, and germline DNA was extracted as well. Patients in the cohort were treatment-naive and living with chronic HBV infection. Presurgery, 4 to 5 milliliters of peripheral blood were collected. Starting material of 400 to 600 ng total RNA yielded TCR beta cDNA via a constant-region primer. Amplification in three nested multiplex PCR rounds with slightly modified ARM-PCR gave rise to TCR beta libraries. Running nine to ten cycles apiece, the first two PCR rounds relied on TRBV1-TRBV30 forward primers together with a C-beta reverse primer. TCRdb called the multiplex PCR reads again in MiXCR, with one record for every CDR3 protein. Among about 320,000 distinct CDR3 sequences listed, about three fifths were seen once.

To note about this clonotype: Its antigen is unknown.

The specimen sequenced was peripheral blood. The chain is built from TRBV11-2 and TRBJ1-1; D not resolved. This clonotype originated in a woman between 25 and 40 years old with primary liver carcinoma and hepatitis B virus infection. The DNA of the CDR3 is TGTGCCAGCGGCCCGAACGGCGGCACTGAAGCTTTCTTT. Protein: CASGPNGGTEAFF. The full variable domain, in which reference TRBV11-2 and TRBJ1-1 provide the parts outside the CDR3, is EAGVAQSPRYKIIEKRQSVAFWCNPISGHATLYWYQQILGQGPKLLIQFQNNGVVDDSQLPKDRFSAERLKGVDSTLKIQPAKLEDSAVYLCASGPNGGTEAFFGQGTRLTVV.